The 19 T cell receptor beta chains listed next were all sequenced from one sample in a study of T cells after posttransplantation cyclophosphamide. Only in-frame clones appear in the TCRdb table, and some are missing; sequencing was by immunoSEQ multiplex PCR. The profile shows over 15,000 clones, over 80% of them singletons. Sequenced material: memory CD4+ T cells sorted from blood. The receptors here all came from a man aged 25 to 45 in good health and a related stem cell transplant donor.

The chain couples TRBV5-1 to TRBJ2-1, with 8 bases lining up with TRBD1. CDR1 is SGHRS and CDR2 is YFSETQ in the germline V gene. Trimming removed 4 bases from V and 8 bases from J; junction bases left unmatched: 8. The CDR3 loop spans 14 amino acids. The CDR3: CASSTDRAFDEQFF. DNA of the CDR3: TGCGCCAGCAGCACGGACAGGGCCTTCGATGAGCAGTTCTTC. The complete variable domain, with remaining parts taken from reference TRBV5-1 and TRBJ2-1, reads KAGVTQTPRYLIKTRGQQVTLSCSPISGHRSVSWYQQTPGQGLQFLFEYFSETQRNKGNFPGRFSGRQFSNSRSEMNVSTLELGDSALYLCASSTDRAFDEQFFGPGTRLTVL.

This clone has a handful of counts. This chain connects TRBV5-5 to TRBJ2-2; weak D call: TRBD2 (6 bases). V was shortened by 0 bases and J by 3 bases, with 12 bases between the two germline ends. CDR1 is SGHKS, CDR2 YYEKEE, per germline (reference sequence). The CDR3 contains 16 residues. CDR3 residues: CASSLAGGIYTGELFF. Here the CDR3 DNA reads TGTGCCAGCAGCTTGGCTGGCGGGATTTACACCGGGGAGCTGTTTTTT. The variable domain in full, completed from reference TRBV5-5 and TRBJ2-2, reads DAGVTQSPTHLIKTRGQQVTLRCSPISGHKSVSWYQQVLGQGPQFIFQYYEKEERGRGNFPDRFSARQFPNYSSELNVNALLLGDSALYLCASSLAGGIYTGELFFGEGSRLTVL.

The V and J genes are TRBV4-3 and TRBJ1-6; 7 bases map to TRBD1. Losses at the gene ends were 5 bases for V and 10 bases for J; bases not matched to a gene: 8. The CDR3 spans 14 residues. Germline V gives CDR1 LGHNA, CDR2 YSLEER. The DNA for the CDR3 is TGCGCCAGCAGCAAAAACACAGGGGACTCACCCCTCCACTTT. Protein: CASSKNTGDSPLHF.

In this sample, this clone turned up a few times. V gene TRBV19 combines with J gene TRBJ1-5, with D possibly being TRBD1 (6 bases). Germline CDR1 reads LNHDA; CDR2 reads SQIVND (reference sequence). CDR3 size: 15 residues. Trimming took 7 bases from V and 3 from J, leaving 16 bases between them. CDR3 nucleotides: TGTGCCAGTACCGCCCCAGGGGAACCCAATCAGCCCCAGCATTTT. Translating gives CASTAPGEPNQPQHF.

The chain uses TRBV27 and TRBJ2-1, with unresolved D. CDR3 length: 15 residues. V gave up 2 bases and J gave up 3 bases, with 11 bases separating them. Looked up from germline, CDR1 is MNHEY and CDR2 is SMNVEV (reference sequence). The CDR3, as DNA: TGTGCCAGCAGTTTAGATCAAGCGAGCTACAATGAGCAGTTCTTC. Translating it yields CASSLDQASYNEQFF.

The CDR3 loop reads CASSHRGGKDTQYF. The CDR3 DNA reads TGTGCCAGCAGTCACCGGGGGGGCAAGGATACGCAGTATTTT. The chain carries TRBV6-4 and TRBJ2-3; TRBD2 matches at 8 bases. The V and J ends lost 5 bases and 6 bases, in that order; junction bases with no gene match: 7. This CDR3 contains 14 residues. Germline values: CDR1 MRHNA, CDR2 SNTAGT.

A few counts support this clone. The chain recombines TRBV6-1 with TRBJ2-7, with unresolved D. Trimming stripped 8 bases from V and 3 bases from J, with 8 bases between. Looked up from germline, CDR1 is MNHNS and CDR2 is SASEGT. There are 11 residues in the CDR3. CDR3 nucleotide sequence: TGTGCCAGCCTGCTAGGCTACGAGCAGTACTTC. It yields the protein CASLLGYEQYF.

This clone was counted only a few times. The chain links TRBV6-6 to TRBJ1-4; a weak D match, TRBD1 (6 bases). CDR1 is MNHNY, CDR2 SVGAGI, per germline (reference sequence). The V end was cut by 6 bases, the J end by 4 bases, with 12 bases between. The CDR3 extends over 14 amino acids. CDR3 amino acids: CASSPDRVNEKLFF. In nucleotides, the CDR3 is TGTGCCAGCAGCCCGGACAGAGTTAATGAAAAACTGTTTTTT.

The genes are TRBV7-2 and TRBJ2-7; 8 bases agree with TRBD1. The CDR3 loop spans 15 amino acids. Per germline, CDR1 SGHTA and CDR2 FQGNSA. J lost 0 bases, V lost 2 bases, and 3 bases had no gene match. The CDR3 sequence: CASSLRQGISYEQYF. CDR3 in DNA: TGTGCCAGCAGCTTAAGACAGGGGATCTCCTACGAGCAGTACTTC.

This clone was counted a single time. Other DNA variants within this sample encode the same CDR3. The V call is TRBV5-4, the J call TRBJ2-5, with 10 nucleotides matching TRBD2. Germline V CDR1 and CDR2: SGHNT, YYREEE (reference sequence). This CDR3 has 16 residues. Trimming cost V 0 bases and J 2 bases; bases outside gene matches: 4. The CDR3 reads CASSLGTSGAQETQYF. The CDR3 DNA reads TGTGCCAGCAGCTTGGGCACTAGCGGGGCTCAAGAGACCCAGTACTTC.

The chain employs TRBV6-5 and TRBJ2-1, with D unresolved. V shed 4 bases and J shed 1 base, with 14 bases lying between them. This CDR3 spans 16 amino acids. In germline, CDR1 is MNHEY, CDR2 SVGAGI. CDR3 loop: CASSSDTLASYNEQFF. CDR3 in DNA: TGTGCCAGCAGTTCCGACACCCTGGCGTCCTACAATGAGCAGTTCTTC.

This clone was observed once. The genes are TRBV19 and TRBJ1-4; 7 bases fit TRBD1. The CDR3 has 12 residues. V lost 7 bases, J lost 10 bases, and 6 bases stayed unmatched. Looked up from germline, CDR1 is LNHDA and CDR2 is SQIVND (reference sequence). This CDR3 is CASTWDSRKLFF. The CDR3 region has the DNA TGTGCCAGTACCTGGGACAGTAGAAAACTGTTTTTT.

The chain links TRBV6-6 to TRBJ1-2, with D possibly being TRBD1 (5 bases). Trimming left V 6 bases short and J 5 bases short, with 10 bases between. CDR1 MNHNY and CDR2 SVGAGI come from the germline V gene (reference sequence). The CDR3 is 12 amino acids. The DNA for the CDR3 is TGTGCCAGCAGCCAAGACAGATATGGCTACACCTTC. This encodes CASSQDRYGYTF.

The J gene is TRBJ2-7, the V gene TRBV7-9, with D possibly being TRBD2 (5 bases). Germline V gene lookup returns CDR1 SEHNR and CDR2 FQNEAQ (reference sequence). The length of the CDR3 is 13 residues. Deletions cut 3 bases from V and 3 bases from J, with 9 bases between. The CDR3 loop is CASSFSGNYEQYF. The CDR3 DNA reads as TGTGCCAGCAGCTTCTCGGGAAACTACGAGCAGTACTTC.

The rearrangement joins TRBV19 to TRBJ2-5, with TRBD2 identical over 8 bases. The CDR3 spans 15 residues. Per the germline V gene, CDR1 is LNHDA and CDR2 is SQIVND (reference sequence). The trim removed 7 bases at V and 1 base at J, leaving 8 bases unmatched. This chain's CDR3 is CASTSGGSLQETQYF. CDR3 bases: TGTGCCAGTACCTCGGGAGGGAGCCTCCAAGAGACCCAGTACTTC.

This chain joins TRBV7-9 and TRBJ2-2; 7 bases map to TRBD1. The germline gives CDR1 SEHNR, CDR2 FQNEAQ (reference sequence). V was pared by 5 bases and J by 3 bases, with 9 bases of the junction left unmatched. The CDR3 has 16 amino acids. In DNA form, the CDR3 reads TGTGCCAGCAGCACACTACAGGGGTGGGACACCGGGGAGCTGTTTTTT. It codes for CASSTLQGWDTGELFF.

The rearrangement joins TRBV5-1 to TRBJ1-1, with TRBD1 matching over 10 bases. From germline, CDR1 is SGHRS and CDR2 YFSETQ. The CDR3 totals 15 residues. V gave up 6 bases and J gave up 0 bases; unmatched junction bases: 5. CDR3 amino acids: CASTRTGGLNTEAFF. CDR3 in DNA: TGCGCCAGCACAAGGACAGGGGGTCTGAACACTGAAGCTTTCTTT. Based on the CDR3 plus reference TRBV5-1 and TRBJ1-1, the full variable domain is KAGVTQTPRYLIKTRGQQVTLSCSPISGHRSVSWYQQTPGQGLQFLFEYFSETQRNKGNFPGRFSGRQFSNSRSEMNVSTLELGDSALYLCASTRTGGLNTEAFFGQGTRLTVV.

The V and J genes are TRBV5-4 and TRBJ1-1, with TRBD1 matching 8 bases. The CDR3 has 15 amino acids. The germline CDR1 and CDR2 sequences are SGHNT and YYREEE (reference sequence). With V trimmed by 4 bases and J by 1 base, 6 bases remained unmatched. DNA of the CDR3: TGTGCCAGCAGCCCGATGACAGGGGAGAACACTGAAGCTTTCTTT. It specifies CASSPMTGENTEAFF.

This sequence joins TRBV29-1 and TRBJ2-1, with D perhaps matching TRBD2 (6 bases). Germline assignment: CDR1 SQVTM and CDR2 ANQGSEA. The CDR3 length is 12 residues. The V and J ends lost 0 bases and 8 bases respectively, with 8 bases between them. The CDR3 loop is CSVEDGGDEQFF. CDR3 bases: TGCAGCGTTGAAGACGGAGGGGATGAGCAGTTCTTC.